The next 14 T cell receptor beta chains were all read from a single sample in a study of T cell responses to AZD1222 COVID-19 vaccine (dated by TCRdb to the early 2020s). Libraries came from the immunoSEQ multiplex PCR assay. As stored in TCRdb, this immuneACCESS dataset retains in-frame rearrangements with V and J assigned. A fraction of the clones does not appear; measured against another copy, unresolved V genes explain less than half of the discrepancy, and the remainder lacks a known reason. The sample table shows 140,000 to 150,000 clones, and 92% are seen once. 1.5% to 2% of the sample is held by the ten biggest clonotypes. Explained via the paper, the time point label denotes: baseline before first vaccination. The sample consisted of peripheral blood, taken on day 0 of AZD1222 vaccination. These receptor sequences come from an adult in good health.

The chain combines TRBV27 with TRBJ2-7, with no clear D. The CDR3 is made up of 11 amino acids. V lost 2 bases to trimming and J lost 3 bases, with 2 bases between them. Germline CDR1 MNHEY, CDR2 SMNVEV (reference sequence). DNA of the CDR3: TGTGCCAGCAGTTTAGGCTACGAGCAGTACTTC. It yields the protein CASSLGYEQYF.

The chain employs TRBV29-1 and TRBJ1-1; weak D call: TRBD1 (5 bases). Per germline, CDR1 SQVTM and CDR2 ANQGSEA. The CDR3 contains 13 residues. Trimming pared 6 bases from V and 3 bases from J, leaving 14 bases between. The CDR3 nucleotides read TGCAGCGTCCGACGGACACCTTACACTGAAGCTTTCTTT. Translating it yields CSVRRTPYTEAFF.

As for this clone: The sample contains more than one DNA sequence encoding this CDR3. CDR3 coding DNA: TGTGCCAGCAGCTTAGGGAGCCAAGAGACCCAGTACTTC. It specifies CASSLGSQETQYF. The V call is TRBV7-3, the J call TRBJ2-5, with D maybe TRBD2 (5 bases). The V and J ends lost 2 bases and 1 base respectively, with 5 bases between them. The CDR3 contains 13 residues. CDR1 is SGHTA, CDR2 FQGTGA, per germline.

This clone was detected a few times. The chain joins TRBV6-5 to TRBJ1-2; D is ambiguous. This CDR3 has 15 residues. Per germline, CDR1 MNHEY and CDR2 SVGAGI. V was cut by 0 bases and J by 4 bases, with 12 bases left in between. Here the CDR3 reads CASSYSASGSYGYTF. CDR3 in DNA: TGTGCCAGCAGTTACTCGGCGTCCGGTTCCTATGGCTACACCTTC.

This clone is a singleton in its sample. This rearrangement joins TRBV28 to TRBJ1-2; tentatively, D is TRBD1 (6 bases). Germline loops: CDR1 MDHEN, CDR2 SYDVKM. CDR3 length equals 12 residues. V dropped 4 bases and J dropped 7 bases, with 10 bases sitting between them. CDR3 nucleotides: TGTGCCAGCAGTTCTCAGGGGACTGGCTACACCTTC. It codes for CASSSQGTGYTF.

The V gene is TRBV15, the J gene TRBJ2-2; 12 nucleotides line up with TRBD2. The CDR3 runs to 15 residues. Germline V gives CDR1 LNHNV, CDR2 YYDKDF (reference sequence). V shed 5 bases and J 4 bases; nucleotides not matched to a gene: 2. CDR3 amino acids: CATSGLAGITGELFF. The CDR3 DNA is TGTGCCACCAGCGGACTAGCGGGAATCACCGGGGAGCTGTTTTTT.

The rearrangement joins TRBV7-9 to TRBJ2-7; D might be TRBD1 (6 bases). Per the germline V gene, CDR1 is SEHNR and CDR2 is FQNEAQ (reference sequence). The CDR3 contains 13 residues. Trimming left V 1 base short and J 6 bases short, with 10 bases between. The CDR3 DNA is TGTGCCAGCAGCTTAGGTACAGGGCGCGAGCAGTACTTC. It codes for CASSLGTGREQYF.

CDR3 in DNA: TGCGCCAGCAGGCGGGGCGGGGGCTCTGGGGCCAACGTCCTGACTTTC. Residues: CASRRGGGSGANVLTF. This chain uses TRBV4-1 with TRBJ2-6; 7 positions agree with TRBD2. The CDR3 is 16 amino acids. V gave up 6 bases and J gave up 0 bases; unmatched junction bases: 5. The germline gives CDR1 MGHRA, CDR2 YSYEKL.

This clone has more than one count but fewer than ten. For the CDR3, the DNA is TGTGCCAGCAGGGGGAGACAGGGCTTCTATGGCTACACCTTC. Its translation: CASRGRQGFYGYTF. The chain carries TRBV6-5 and TRBJ1-2; 7 nucleotides align to TRBD1. The trim removed 6 bases at V and 4 bases at J, leaving 8 bases unmatched. Germline V gene data show CDR1 as MNHEY and CDR2 as SVGAGI. The CDR3 spans 14 residues.

The chain is built from TRBV27 and TRBJ2-1, with D perhaps assigned TRBD1 or TRBD2 (5 bases each). CDR1 is MNHEY, CDR2 SMNVEV, per germline (reference sequence). The CDR3 is 15 amino acids. Trimming pared 8 bases from V and 8 bases from J, leaving 22 bases between. CDR3 DNA sequence: TGTGCCAGCGGATCATCAGGGACGGCAACATATGAGCAGTTCTTC. It encodes CASGSSGTATYEQFF.

The rearrangement uses TRBV5-1 and TRBJ2-7; D call uncertain. This CDR3 has 14 amino acids. Germline-derived CDR1 and CDR2 are SGHRS and YFSETQ. The V and J ends lost 6 bases and 2 bases respectively, with 15 bases between them. This chain's CDR3 is CASTGSGSAYEQYF. The CDR3 bases are TGCGCCAGCACCGGCTCTGGCAGTGCCTACGAGCAGTACTTC.

The chain joins TRBV5-1 to TRBJ2-7; possibly TRBD1 for D (6 bases). V gave up 4 bases and J gave up 0 bases, with 11 bases separating them. The CDR3 length is 14 residues. From germline, CDR1 is SGHRS and CDR2 YFSETQ. CDR3 DNA sequence: TGCGCCAGCAGCCCCGGGACACACTCCTACGAGCAGTACTTC. As protein: CASSPGTHSYEQYF.

This clone occurred once. The rearrangement uses TRBV28 and TRBJ2-3; D perhaps matches TRBD1 (6 bases). V lost 1 base to trimming and J lost 3 bases, with 11 bases between them. Per the germline V gene, CDR1 is MDHEN and CDR2 is SYDVKM. This CDR3 region has 15 residues. Here the CDR3 reads CASSLFDTGTDTQYF. The CDR3 nucleotides read TGTGCCAGCAGTTTATTCGACACAGGGACAGATACGCAGTATTTT.

This chain joins TRBV12-3 or TRBV12-4 and TRBJ2-7; no definite D call. V was clipped by 1 base and J by 3 bases, with 4 bases between them. The CDR3 length is 12 residues. For the CDR3, the DNA is TGTGCCAGCAGTTTAGGTTTCTACGAGCAGTACTTC. Translation: CASSLGFYEQYF.